Listed below are T cell receptor beta chains from one sample, sequenced in a study of STAT5B mutations in CD4+ large granular lymphocyte leukemia. The table came from immunoSEQ multiplex PCR; TCRdb's copy has only in-frame clones and leaves some out. The table includes about 45,000 clones, approximately 86% detected once. The sequenced sample was CD4+ T cells from blood buffy coats. The receptors stem from a human donor in good health. Each CDR3 is given with its conserved first and last residue. D genes are given only for firm matches. Rows may omit the clone size; those that give it use once, few, many or a size class.

abundance: .
len: 11
v_gene: TRBV20-1
d_gene: .
j_gene: TRBJ1-1
CDR3aa: CSSTENTEAFF
CDR3nt: TGCAGTTCGACAGAGAACACTGAAGCTTTCTTT

abundance: .
len: 14
v_gene: TRBV7-9
d_gene: .
j_gene: TRBJ2-5
CDR3aa: CASSRAQPQETQYF
CDR3nt: TGTGCCAGCAGTCGGGCTCAGCCTCAAGAGACCCAGTACTTC

abundance: once
len: 15
v_gene: TRBV7-9
d_gene: TRBD1
j_gene: TRBJ2-7
CDR3aa: CASSYVGQGFNEQYF
CDR3nt: TGTGCCAGCAGCTACGTAGGACAGGGTTTCAACGAGCAGTACTTC

abundance: once
len: 16
v_gene: TRBV28
d_gene: TRBD1
j_gene: TRBJ2-6
CDR3aa: CASSSPGGTGANVLTF
CDR3nt: TGTGCCAGCAGCTCCCCAGGGGGAACTGGGGCCAACGTCCTGACTTTC

abundance: .
len: 16
v_gene: TRBV7-2
d_gene: .
j_gene: TRBJ1-1
CDR3aa: CASSSVGRGALTEAFF
CDR3nt: TGTGCCAGCAGCTCCGTGGGACGGGGGGCGCTTACTGAAGCTTTCTTT

abundance: .
len: 13
v_gene: TRBV6-1
d_gene: .
j_gene: TRBJ2-3
CDR3aa: CASNFQGTDTQYF
CDR3nt: TGTGCCAGCAATTTCCAGGGCACAGATACGCAGTATTTT

abundance: .
len: 15
v_gene: TRBV5-4
d_gene: .
j_gene: TRBJ2-5
CDR3aa: CASSSQSGSQETQYF
CDR3nt: TGTGCCAGCAGCTCGCAGAGCGGGTCACAAGAGACCCAGTACTTC

abundance: .
len: 13
v_gene: TRBV7-8
d_gene: .
j_gene: TRBJ2-4
CDR3aa: CASSSSQENIQYF
CDR3nt: TGTGCCAGCAGCTCCAGCCAGGAGAACATTCAGTACTTC

abundance: .
len: 16
v_gene: TRBV19
d_gene: .
j_gene: TRBJ2-1
CDR3aa: CASSIGDSGSYNEQFF
CDR3nt: TGTGCCAGTAGTATTGGTGATAGCGGCTCCTACAATGAGCAGTTCTTC

abundance: .
len: 14
v_gene: TRBV19
d_gene: TRBD1
j_gene: TRBJ2-2
CDR3aa: CASSGIQGYGELFF
CDR3nt: TGTGCCAGTAGTGGTATACAGGGGTACGGGGAGCTGTTTTTT

abundance: .
len: 15
v_gene: TRBV19
d_gene: .
j_gene: TRBJ1-5
CDR3aa: CASRSPRAADQPQHF
CDR3nt: TGTGCCAGTAGAAGCCCTCGGGCGGCCGATCAGCCCCAGCATTTT

abundance: few
len: 14
v_gene: TRBV6-1
d_gene: TRBD2
j_gene: TRBJ2-2
CDR3aa: CASVSSGYTGELFF
CDR3nt: TGTGCCAGCGTGTCTAGCGGGTACACCGGGGAGCTGTTTTTT

abundance: .
len: 16
v_gene: TRBV30
d_gene: TRBD2
j_gene: TRBJ2-3
CDR3aa: CAWSFGTSGITDTQYF
CDR3nt: TGTGCCTGGAGCTTTGGGACTAGCGGAATCACAGATACGCAGTATTTT

abundance: .
len: 12
v_gene: TRBV6-7
d_gene: .
j_gene: TRBJ1-1
CDR3aa: CASSSKNTEAFF
CDR3nt: TGTGCCAGCAGTTCAAAGAACACTGAAGCTTTCTTT

abundance: few
len: 13
v_gene: TRBV7-2
d_gene: .
j_gene: TRBJ1-2
CDR3aa: CASSFGGLGGYTF
CDR3nt: TGTGCCAGCAGCTTCGGGGGGCTGGGAGGCTACACCTTC

abundance: .
len: 12
v_gene: TRBV10-3
d_gene: .
j_gene: TRBJ2-1
CDR3aa: CAISRGEAEQFF
CDR3nt: TGTGCCATCAGCAGGGGTGAAGCCGAGCAGTTCTTC

abundance: .
len: 13
v_gene: TRBV4-2
d_gene: .
j_gene: TRBJ2-3
CDR3aa: CASSQDMTDTQYF
CDR3nt: TGTGCCAGCAGCCAAGATATGACAGATACGCAGTATTTT

abundance: few
len: 16
v_gene: TRBV5-1
d_gene: .
j_gene: TRBJ1-4
CDR3aa: CASSLRQRSTNEKLFF
CDR3nt: TGCGCCAGCAGCTTGCGACAGCGATCAACTAATGAAAAACTGTTTTTT

abundance: .
len: 16
v_gene: TRBV5-6
d_gene: .
j_gene: TRBJ2-2
CDR3aa: CASSFLGGPPGGELFF
CDR3nt: TGTGCCAGCAGCTTCCTTGGGGGGCCTCCTGGCGGGGAGCTGTTTTTT

abundance: .
len: 14
v_gene: TRBV2
d_gene: TRBD2
j_gene: TRBJ2-3
CDR3aa: CASSGGGAVDTQYF
CDR3nt: TGTGCCAGCAGTGGGGGAGGGGCGGTAGATACGCAGTATTTT

abundance: once
len: 16
v_gene: TRBV21-1
d_gene: .
j_gene: TRBJ2-1
CDR3aa: CASSKGTGDPYNEQFF
CDR3nt: TGTGCCAGCAGCAAAGGTACGGGAGATCCCTACAATGAGCAGTTCTTC

abundance: .
len: 14
v_gene: TRBV28
d_gene: .
j_gene: TRBJ1-1
CDR3aa: CASSLGGMNTEAFF
CDR3nt: TGTGCCAGCAGTTTAGGAGGGATGAACACTGAAGCTTTCTTT

abundance: .
len: 13
v_gene: TRBV29-1
d_gene: TRBD1
j_gene: TRBJ2-1
CDR3aa: CSGSGTDYNEQFF
CDR3nt: TGCAGCGGTTCCGGGACAGATTACAATGAGCAGTTCTTC

abundance: once
len: 13
v_gene: TRBV19
d_gene: .
j_gene: TRBJ2-7
CDR3aa: CASSIGISYEQYF
CDR3nt: TGTGCCAGTAGTATAGGGATCTCGTACGAGCAGTACTTC

abundance: few
len: 14
v_gene: TRBV28
d_gene: .
j_gene: TRBJ2-7
CDR3aa: CASSRGVDRYEQYF
CDR3nt: TGTGCCAGCAGTCGAGGTGTCGACCGATACGAGCAGTACTTC

abundance: .
len: 16
v_gene: TRBV7-9
d_gene: .
j_gene: TRBJ2-3
CDR3aa: CASSLEGTPSGHTQYF
CDR3nt: TGTGCCAGCAGCTTAGAAGGGACACCCAGCGGCCATACGCAGTATTTT

abundance: .
len: 13
v_gene: TRBV29-1
d_gene: TRBD1
j_gene: TRBJ1-1
CDR3aa: CSVGQGANTEAFF
CDR3nt: TGCAGCGTGGGACAGGGGGCGAACACTGAAGCTTTCTTT

abundance: few
len: 17
v_gene: TRBV7-9
d_gene: TRBD1
j_gene: TRBJ2-7
CDR3aa: CASSLGTGTGGSYEQYF
CDR3nt: TGTGCCAGCAGCTTAGGCACCGGGACAGGGGGATCCTACGAGCAGTACTTC

abundance: few
len: 13
v_gene: TRBV2
d_gene: .
j_gene: TRBJ1-3
CDR3aa: CASRPRGGNTIYF
CDR3nt: TGTGCCAGCAGGCCTCGGGGCGGAAACACCATATATTTT

abundance: once
len: 14
v_gene: TRBV10-3
d_gene: .
j_gene: TRBJ1-3
CDR3aa: CAISDGNSGNTIYF
CDR3nt: TGTGCCATCAGCGACGGAAACTCTGGAAACACCATATATTTT

abundance: .
len: 15
v_gene: TRBV9
d_gene: .
j_gene: TRBJ2-7
CDR3aa: CASSVAPGQAYEQYF
CDR3nt: TGTGCCAGCAGCGTAGCGCCGGGACAAGCCTACGAGCAGTACTTC

abundance: .
len: 14
v_gene: TRBV5-1
d_gene: .
j_gene: TRBJ2-3
CDR3aa: CASSLAREQDTQYF
CDR3nt: TGCGCCAGCAGCTTGGCCCGGGAGCAAGATACGCAGTATTTT

abundance: few
len: 12
v_gene: TRBV29-1
d_gene: .
j_gene: TRBJ1-3
CDR3aa: CSVRDSGNTIYF
CDR3nt: TGCAGCGTACGGGACTCTGGAAACACCATATATTTT

abundance: .
len: 16
v_gene: TRBV28
d_gene: .
j_gene: TRBJ1-5
CDR3aa: CASSLWTHYSNQPQHF
CDR3nt: TGTGCCAGCAGTTTGTGGACGCATTATAGCAATCAGCCCCAGCATTTT

abundance: .
len: 13
v_gene: TRBV7-2
d_gene: .
j_gene: TRBJ1-1
CDR3aa: CASSLSWDTEAFF
CDR3nt: TGTGCCAGCAGCTTAAGCTGGGACACTGAAGCTTTCTTT

abundance: .
len: 13
v_gene: TRBV7-9
d_gene: .
j_gene: TRBJ2-5
CDR3aa: CASSAKIQETQYF
CDR3nt: TGTGCCAGCAGCGCCAAGATCCAAGAGACCCAGTACTTC

abundance: .
len: 14
v_gene: TRBV27
d_gene: .
j_gene: TRBJ1-1
CDR3aa: CASRYGQLNTEAFF
CDR3nt: TGTGCCAGCAGGTACGGACAGCTGAACACTGAAGCTTTCTTT

abundance: .
len: 15
v_gene: TRBV27
d_gene: .
j_gene: TRBJ2-1
CDR3aa: CASSLRGGPYNEQFF
CDR3nt: TGTGCCAGCAGTTTAAGAGGTGGCCCCTACAATGAGCAGTTCTTC

abundance: .
len: 11
v_gene: TRBV11-2
d_gene: .
j_gene: TRBJ1-2
CDR3aa: CATTRGNGYTF
CDR3nt: TGTGCCACCACAAGGGGCAATGGCTACACCTTC

abundance: .
len: 11
v_gene: TRBV6-5
d_gene: .
j_gene: TRBJ1-2
CDR3aa: CASALSYGYTF
CDR3nt: TGTGCCAGCGCGCTAAGCTATGGCTACACCTTC

abundance: .
len: 14
v_gene: TRBV27
d_gene: .
j_gene: TRBJ1-5
CDR3aa: CASSLTGSYQPQHF
CDR3nt: TGTGCCAGCAGTTTAACGGGCAGTTATCAGCCCCAGCATTTT

abundance: .
len: 17
v_gene: TRBV1
d_gene: .
j_gene: TRBJ1-5
CDR3aa: CTSSQDLGGRSNQPQHF
CDR3nt: TGCACCAGCAGCCAAGATCTTGGAGGGAGAAGCAATCAGCCCCAGCATTTT

abundance: once
len: 13
v_gene: TRBV19
d_gene: .
j_gene: TRBJ1-6
CDR3aa: CASKAGPNSPLHF
CDR3nt: TGTGCCAGTAAGGCCGGCCCGAATTCACCCCTCCACTTT

abundance: once
len: 14
v_gene: TRBV9
d_gene: .
j_gene: TRBJ1-3
CDR3aa: CASGRSSSGNTIYF
CDR3nt: TGTGCCAGCGGACGGTCGAGCTCTGGAAACACCATATATTTT

abundance: .
len: 15
v_gene: TRBV6-5
d_gene: TRBD1
j_gene: TRBJ1-6
CDR3aa: CASSGGTGVNSPLHF
CDR3nt: TGTGCCAGCTCGGGCGGGACAGGGGTAAATTCACCCCTCCACTTT

abundance: once
len: 12
v_gene: TRBV28
d_gene: .
j_gene: TRBJ2-3
CDR3aa: CASSYSVHTQYF
CDR3nt: TGTGCCAGCAGTTACTCAGTCCATACGCAGTATTTT

abundance: .
len: 15
v_gene: TRBV27
d_gene: TRBD1
j_gene: TRBJ1-1
CDR3aa: CASSVRDRMATEAFF
CDR3nt: TGTGCCAGCAGTGTCCGGGACAGAATGGCCACTGAAGCTTTCTTT

abundance: .
len: 17
v_gene: TRBV5-1
d_gene: TRBD2
j_gene: TRBJ2-5
CDR3aa: CASRLLGAGTTQETQYF
CDR3nt: TGCGCCAGCAGGTTACTCGGTGCAGGGACTACTCAAGAGACCCAGTACTTC

abundance: .
len: 18
v_gene: TRBV7-6
d_gene: TRBD2
j_gene: TRBJ2-2
CDR3aa: CASSFPGAGGLNTGELFF
CDR3nt: TGTGCCAGCAGCTTCCCAGGAGCGGGAGGCCTAAACACCGGGGAGCTGTTTTTT

abundance: once
len: 13
v_gene: TRBV6-5
d_gene: .
j_gene: TRBJ2-2
CDR3aa: CASSYLGTGELFF
CDR3nt: TGTGCCAGCAGTTACTTAGGAACCGGGGAGCTGTTTTTT